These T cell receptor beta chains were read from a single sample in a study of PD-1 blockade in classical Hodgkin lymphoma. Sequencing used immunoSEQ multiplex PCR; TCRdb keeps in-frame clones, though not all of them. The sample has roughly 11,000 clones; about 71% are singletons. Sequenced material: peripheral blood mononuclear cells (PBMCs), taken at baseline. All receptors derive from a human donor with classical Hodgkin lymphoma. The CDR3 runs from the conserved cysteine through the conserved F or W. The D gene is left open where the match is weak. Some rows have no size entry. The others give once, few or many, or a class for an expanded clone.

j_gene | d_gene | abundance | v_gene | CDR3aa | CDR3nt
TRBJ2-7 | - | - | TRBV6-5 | CASSWWGSYEQYF | TGTGCCAGCAGTTGGTGGGGCAGCTACGAGCAGTACTTC
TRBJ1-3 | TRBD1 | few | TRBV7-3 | CASSLTRGPGNTIYF | TGTGCCAGCAGCTTAACGAGGGGGCCTGGAAACACCATATATTTT
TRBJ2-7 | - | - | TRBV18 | CASSPDLSYEQYF | TGTGCCAGCTCACCTGACCTCTCCTACGAGCAGTACTTC
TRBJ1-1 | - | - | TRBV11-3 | CASSSTQWNTEAFF | TGTGCCAGCAGTTCCACCCAGTGGAACACTGAAGCTTTCTTT
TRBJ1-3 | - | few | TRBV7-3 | CASSLVGDSSGNTIYF | TGTGCCAGCAGCTTAGTGGGGGATTCCTCTGGAAACACCATATATTTT
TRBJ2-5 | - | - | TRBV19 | CASSIGGTVQETQYF | TGTGCCAGTAGTATTGGGGGGACAGTCCAAGAGACCCAGTACTTC
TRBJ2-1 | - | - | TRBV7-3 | CASSPSPDRYNEQFF | TGTGCCAGCAGCCCGAGCCCCGACAGATACAATGAGCAGTTCTTC
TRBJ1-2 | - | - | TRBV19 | CASSIVLSQHYGYTF | TGTGCCAGTAGTATAGTTTTATCCCAGCACTATGGCTACACCTTC
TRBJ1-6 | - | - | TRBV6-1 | CASSVGFEGRGRNSPLHF | TGTGCCAGCAGTGTGGGGTTTGAAGGGCGGGGCAGAAATTCACCCCTCCACTTT
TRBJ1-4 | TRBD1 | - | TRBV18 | CASSPRSRGSNEKLFF | TGTGCCAGCTCACCACGGAGCAGGGGGTCTAATGAAAAACTGTTTTTT
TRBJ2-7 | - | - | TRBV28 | CAAGGGASYEQYF | TGTGCCGCGGGTGGCGGCGCGTCCTACGAGCAGTACTTC
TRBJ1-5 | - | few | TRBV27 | CASRRIGTLGNQPQHF | TGTGCCAGCAGACGAATTGGGACCCTTGGCAATCAGCCCCAGCATTTT
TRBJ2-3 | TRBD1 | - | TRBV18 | CASSPPNRGGADTQYF | TGTGCCAGCTCACCACCGAACAGGGGTGGGGCAGATACGCAGTATTTT
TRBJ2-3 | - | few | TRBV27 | CASSYADTQYF | TGTGCCAGCAGTTATGCAGATACGCAGTATTTT
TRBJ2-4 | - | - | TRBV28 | CASSLGGAKNIQYF | TGTGCCAGCAGTTTAGGGGGAGCCAAAAACATTCAGTACTTC
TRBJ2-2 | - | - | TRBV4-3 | CASSRGGVGTGELFF | TGCGCCAGCAGCCGAGGGGGGGTTGGAACCGGGGAGCTGTTTTTT
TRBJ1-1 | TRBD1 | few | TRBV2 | CASRQDRGLTEAFF | TGTGCCAGCAGGCAGGACAGGGGACTCACTGAAGCTTTCTTT
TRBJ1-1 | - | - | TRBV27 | CASGSNMNTEAFF | TGTGCCAGCGGTTCTAATATGAACACTGAAGCTTTCTTT
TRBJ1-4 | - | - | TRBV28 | CASSLNFGTNEKLFF | TGTGCCAGCAGTTTAAACTTTGGCACTAATGAAAAACTGTTTTTT
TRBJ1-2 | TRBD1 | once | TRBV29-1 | CSVEGTGVLGYTF | TGCAGCGTTGAAGGGACAGGGGTGTTGGGCTACACCTTC
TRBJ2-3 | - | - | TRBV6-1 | CASSVSDTQYF | TGTGCCAGCAGCGTTTCAGATACGCAGTATTTT
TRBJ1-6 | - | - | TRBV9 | CASSGNTSFSPLHF | TGTGCCAGCAGCGGGAACACCTCCTTTTCACCCCTCCACTTT